Shown below are 31 T cell receptor beta chains from a single sample sequenced in a study of beta chain features in type 1 diabetes. Expressed TCRB transcripts were sequenced, since all the RNA that had been isolated was reverse transcribed. The data were produced by immunoSEQ multiplex PCR, yet TCRdb's version contains in-frame clones alone and is incomplete. The table records about 620,000 clones, 15% to 18% of them present only once. Sequenced sample: naive CD4+ T cells from blood. Receptor source: a man aged 18 to 30 in good health.

The chain recombines TRBV2 with TRBJ2-7; 12 nucleotides match TRBD2. V lost 2 bases to trimming and J lost 3 bases; unmatched junction nucleotides: 2. In germline, CDR1 is SNHLY, CDR2 FYNNEI. The length of the CDR3 is 15 residues. CDR3 in amino acids: CASSELTSGSYEQYF. The CDR3 bases are TGTGCCAGCAGTGAACTGACTAGCGGGAGCTACGAGCAGTACTTC.

This clone was picked up a small number of times. The CDR3 DNA is TGTGCCAGCAGTACTTCAGGGGGGTTATCCTACGAGCAGTACTTC. Translating gives CASSTSGGLSYEQYF. The chain carries TRBV25-1 and TRBJ2-7; tentatively, D is TRBD1 (7 bases). CDR3 length: 15 residues. The V end lost 5 bases, the J end lost 1 base, and 15 bases lay between the germline ends. Germline V gene lookup returns CDR1 MGHDK and CDR2 SYGVNS.

This clone was observed a few times. This chain joins TRBV6-1 and TRBJ2-7, with D hard to call. Germline V gene sequence: CDR1 MNHNS, CDR2 SASEGT. V lost 3 bases and J 3 bases, leaving 6 bases between the germline ends. The CDR3 extends over 12 amino acids. CDR3 nucleotide sequence: TGTGCCAGCAGTGAGAGTTTCTACGAGCAGTACTTC. Translation: CASSESFYEQYF.

In this sample, this clone turned up a few times. The rearrangement uses TRBV14 and TRBJ2-1, with D perhaps matching TRBD1 (6 bases). Looked up from germline, CDR1 is SGHDN and CDR2 is FVKESK. This CDR3 has 19 residues. V was trimmed by 0 bases and J by 6 bases, leaving 24 bases between them. CDR3 amino acids: CASSQDPYVTGYRTNEQFF. CDR3 sequence (DNA): TGTGCCAGCAGCCAAGATCCCTATGTTACAGGGTATCGGACCAATGAGCAGTTCTTC.

This rearrangement joins TRBV7-9 to TRBJ2-1; TRBD1 matches 11 bases. Germline loops: CDR1 SEHNR, CDR2 FQNEAQ (reference sequence). V lost 1 base to trimming and J lost 5 bases; unmatched junction nucleotides: 7. This CDR3 spans 17 amino acids. The CDR3 DNA is TGTGCCAGCAGCTTAGGAGTCGGGACAGGGGGAAACAATGAGCAGTTCTTC. This encodes CASSLGVGTGGNNEQFF.

This clone was counted only a few times. V gene TRBV4-2 combines with J gene TRBJ1-5; a weak D match, TRBD1 (5 bases). V was shortened by 1 base and J by 5 bases, with 15 bases between the two germline ends. CDR3 length: 16 residues. Germline V gene sequence: CDR1 LGHNA, CDR2 YNFKEQ. The CDR3 sequence: CASSQVLRDGYQPQHF. DNA of the CDR3: TGTGCCAGCAGCCAAGTGCTCCGGGACGGATATCAGCCCCAGCATTTT.

This clone was observed a few times. This sequence joins TRBV4-2 and TRBJ2-1; either TRBD1 or TRBD2 may supply D (5 bases each). Germline lookup yields CDR1 LGHNA and CDR2 YNFKEQ. V shed 4 bases and J shed 2 bases, with 21 bases lying between them. The CDR3 has 18 amino acids. The CDR3 reads CASSPLKSTGGTYNEQFF. In DNA, the CDR3 is TGTGCCAGCAGCCCATTAAAGAGTACTGGGGGAACCTACAATGAGCAGTTCTTC.

The CDR3 sequence: CSGGDRASNTGELFF. The CDR3 DNA reads TGCAGCGGAGGGGACAGGGCTTCGAACACCGGGGAGCTGTTTTTT. J is TRBJ2-2 and V is TRBV29-1; 9 nucleotides line up with TRBD1. J gave up 0 bases and V 7 bases, and 6 bases lay outside the gene matches. Germline-derived CDR1 and CDR2 are SQVTM and ANQGSEA. The CDR3 spans 15 residues.

The rearrangement links TRBV27 to TRBJ1-1; 9 bases align to TRBD1. Germline V gene sequence: CDR1 MNHEY, CDR2 SMNVEV (reference sequence). This CDR3 spans 15 amino acids. The V gene end was trimmed by 5 bases and the J gene end by 4 bases; junction bases not matched to a gene: 8. CDR3 sequence (DNA): TGTGCCAGCAGTCCCCAGACAGGGGGGCGCACTGAAGCTTTCTTT. Encoded protein: CASSPQTGGRTEAFF.

The genes are TRBV7-3 and TRBJ2-1, with 10 bases aligning to TRBD2. This CDR3 spans 18 amino acids. From germline, CDR1 is SGHTA and CDR2 FQGTGA. The V gene end was trimmed by 2 bases and the J gene end by 1 base; junction bases not matched to a gene: 8. The CDR3 protein is CASSLLPSGSFSYNEQFF. The DNA for the CDR3 is TGTGCCAGCAGCTTATTGCCTAGCGGGAGTTTTTCCTACAATGAGCAGTTCTTC.

The J gene is TRBJ2-3, the V gene TRBV30; TRBD1 matches at 9 bases. CDR1 and CDR2 (germline): GTSNPN, SVGIG (reference sequence). The V gene end was trimmed by 4 bases and the J gene end by 2 bases; junction bases not matched to a gene: 7. The CDR3 extends over 15 amino acids. The DNA for the CDR3 is TGTGCCTGGATGGGGACAGGGTCTTTCACAGATACGCAGTATTTT. Translated: CAWMGTGSFTDTQYF. Looking up the rest from reference TRBV30 and TRBJ2-3 gives the full variable domain: SQTIHQWPATLVQPVGSPLSLECTVEGTSNPNLYWYRQAAGRGLQLLFYSVGIGQISSEVPQNLSASRPQDRQFILSSKKLLLSDSGFYLCAWMGTGSFTDTQYFGPGTRLTVL.

Details on this clone: This may come from a read error, since a much larger clone is one base off. This chain uses TRBV4-2 with TRBJ2-1; 9 bases line up with TRBD2. Trimming removed 3 bases from V and 5 bases from J; junction bases left unmatched: 8. The CDR3 runs 16 residues. Germline CDR1 and CDR2: LGHNA and YNFKEQ. The CDR3 region is CASSQDPGLADNEQFF. The CDR3, as DNA: TGTGCCAGCAGCCAGGATCCGGGACTAGCAGACAATGAGCAGTTCTTC.

The J gene is TRBJ1-2, the V gene TRBV4-1; no clear D. Germline V gene data show CDR1 as MGHRA and CDR2 as YSYEKL. The germline V and J ends were trimmed by 0 bases and 4 bases, with 12 bases remaining between them. This CDR3 region has 15 residues. The CDR3 bases are TGCGCCAGCAGCCAAGACCGGGCTTCGCCCTATGGCTACACCTTC. Translating gives CASSQDRASPYGYTF.

The genes are TRBV4-3 and TRBJ2-5, with 9 bases matching TRBD2. V lost 0 bases to trimming and J lost 3 bases; unmatched junction nucleotides: 8. The length of the CDR3 is 17 residues. Looked up from germline, CDR1 is LGHNA and CDR2 is YSLEER. CDR3 in amino acids: CASSQDQGLAGKETQYF. The CDR3 DNA reads TGCGCCAGCAGCCAAGATCAAGGCCTAGCGGGGAAAGAGACCCAGTACTTC.

This clone was counted only a few times. The chain joins TRBV15 to TRBJ2-7, with 7 bases aligning to TRBD2. Germline V gene sequence: CDR1 LNHNV, CDR2 YYDKDF (reference sequence). J lost 5 bases, V lost 1 base, and 8 bases had no gene match. The CDR3 has 15 residues. The chain's CDR3 is CATSRGLAGVNEQYF. DNA of the CDR3: TGTGCCACCAGCAGAGGATTGGCGGGAGTCAACGAGCAGTACTTC. Complete variable domain (other parts from reference TRBV15 and TRBJ2-7): DAMVIQNPRYQVTQFGKPVTLSCSQTLNHNVMYWYQQKSSQAPKLLFHYYDKDFNNEADTPDNFQSRRPNTSFCFLDIRSPGLGDTAMYLCATSRGLAGVNEQYFGPGTRLTVT.

The DNA for the CDR3 is TGTGCCAGCAGTGAGACTAGATACAATGAGCAGTTCTTC. Protein sequence: CASSETRYNEQFF. This sequence joins TRBV6-1 and TRBJ2-1; D might be TRBD2 (6 bases). Trimming stripped 3 bases from V and 4 bases from J, with 7 bases between. Germline CDR1 and CDR2: MNHNS and SASEGT. This CDR3 is built from 13 residues.

The chain employs TRBV7-9 and TRBJ2-2, with TRBD1 matching 7 bases. Per the germline V gene, CDR1 is SEHNR and CDR2 is FQNEAQ (reference sequence). The CDR3 runs 16 residues. The V segment lost 3 bases and the J segment 17 bases; nucleotides outside the gene matches: 21. The chain's CDR3 is CASSLSRGPTPGLAFF. As DNA, the CDR3 is TGTGCCAGCAGCTTGAGTAGGGGGCCAACACCGGGGCTCGCTTTTTTT.

This clone was observed a handful of times. This sequence joins TRBV19 and TRBJ2-7; D uncertain. The CDR3 is 14 residues long. The germline V gene has CDR1 LNHDA and CDR2 SQIVND (reference sequence). V lost 3 bases, J lost 1 base, and 10 bases lay in between. The CDR3 DNA follows: TGTGCCAGTAGTATTGGCCGTAGATCCTACGAGCAGTACTTC. This translates into CASSIGRRSYEQYF.

J is TRBJ2-7 and V is TRBV2; 10 nucleotides align to TRBD1. CDR1 SNHLY and CDR2 FYNNEI come from the germline V gene. This CDR3 is 14 amino acids long. The V segment lost 6 bases and the J segment 6 bases; nucleotides outside the gene matches: 8. Written as DNA, the CDR3 is TGTGCCAGCAGCGACGGGACAGGGGAGGGCGAGCAGTACTTC. It codes for CASSDGTGEGEQYF.

This clone was counted only a few times. The gene calls are TRBV10-3 and TRBJ1-5; 9 bases line up with TRBD1. V lost 6 bases, J lost 4 bases, and 10 bases stayed unmatched. This CDR3 comprises 16 residues. CDR1 is ENHRY and CDR2 is SYGVKD in the germline V gene. CDR3 bases: TGTGCCATCAGCTCCACCTTTGGACAGGGGAATCAGCCCCAGCATTTT. It codes for CAISSTFGQGNQPQHF.

V usage is TRBV7-2 and J usage is TRBJ2-5, with D unclear. From germline, CDR1 is SGHTA and CDR2 FQGNSA. V was shortened by 6 bases and J by 1 base, with 9 bases between the two germline ends. The CDR3 runs 13 residues. The CDR3 sequence: CASRYTLQETQYF. The CDR3 DNA is TGTGCCAGCAGATACACCCTCCAAGAGACCCAGTACTTC.

This chain connects TRBV5-4 to TRBJ1-5, with D possibly TRBD1 on 6 matching bases. V was pared by 2 bases and J by 2 bases, with 23 bases between. The CDR3 spans 19 residues. From germline, CDR1 is SGHNT and CDR2 YYREEE (reference sequence). The CDR3: CASSFPDRRGDSGNQPQHF. CDR3 nucleotides: TGTGCCAGCAGCTTCCCCGACCGAAGGGGGGATTCGGGCAATCAGCCCCAGCATTTT.

This clone was counted between two and nine times. The chain uses TRBV29-1 and TRBJ1-1; D gene unclear. The V end was cut by 6 bases, the J end by 4 bases, with 12 bases between. The germline CDR1 and CDR2 sequences are SQVTM and ANQGSEA. The CDR3 has 12 amino acids. CDR3 sequence: CSVVHGVTEAFF. The CDR3 nucleotides are TGCAGCGTGGTGCACGGTGTCACTGAAGCTTTCTTT. The entire variable domain, with the rest obtained from reference TRBV29-1 and TRBJ1-1, is as follows: SAVISQKPSRDICQRGTSLTIQCQVDSQVTMMFWYRQQPGQSLTLIATANQGSEATYESGFVIDKFPISRPNLTFSTLTVSNMSPEDSSIYLCSVVHGVTEAFFGQGTRLTVV.

This clone has a handful of counts. The chain couples TRBV4-2 to TRBJ2-6, with D uncertain. Germline lookup yields CDR1 LGHNA and CDR2 YNFKEQ. The V end was cut by 0 bases, the J end by 0 bases, with 3 bases between. The CDR3 covers 15 residues. CDR3: CASSQDSSGANVLTF. CDR3 in DNA: TGTGCCAGCAGCCAAGACAGCTCTGGGGCCAACGTCCTGACTTTC.

The sample holds a few counts of this clone. This specimen includes other DNA sequences encoding the same CDR3. The chain recombines TRBV7-3 with TRBJ1-2; the D gene is possibly TRBD1 (5 bases). V was shortened by 4 bases and J by 2 bases, with 8 bases between the two germline ends. The CDR3 is made up of 13 amino acids. Germline V gene data show CDR1 as SGHTA and CDR2 as FQGTGA. This chain's CDR3 is CASSSGTNYGYTF. CDR3 nucleotides: TGTGCCAGCAGCTCCGGGACCAACTATGGCTACACCTTC.

This clone has only a few counts. This chain links TRBV27 with TRBJ2-7, with a possible D match to TRBD1 (5 bases). This CDR3 comprises 14 residues. The germline CDR1 and CDR2 sequences are MNHEY and SMNVEV (reference sequence). Trimming left V 3 bases short and J 2 bases short, with 11 bases between. This CDR3 reads CASSLERGTYEQYF. CDR3 coding DNA: TGTGCCAGCAGTTTGGAAAGGGGAACCTACGAGCAGTACTTC.

This clone has a handful of counts. The junction departs from the called germline gene at one end, perhaps through a read error. The rearrangement uses TRBV28 and TRBJ2-1; D uncertain. CDR1 and CDR2 (germline): MDHEN, SYDVKM. CDR3 length: 14 residues. Written as DNA, the CDR3 is TGTGCCAGCGGGTGGGTAGGGTCCTCCAATGAGCAGTTCTTC. Amino acid sequence: CASGWVGSSNEQFF.

V usage is TRBV4-2 and J usage is TRBJ1-3; D gene unclear. This CDR3 contains 16 residues. CDR1 and CDR2 from the germline V gene are LGHNA and YNFKEQ. Trimming shortened V by 0 bases and J by 0 bases, and 9 bases separated the two germline ends. The chain's CDR3 is CASSQEILGSGNTIYF. The CDR3, as DNA: TGTGCCAGCAGCCAAGAGATCCTGGGCTCTGGAAACACCATATATTTT.

The J gene is TRBJ2-5, the V gene TRBV11-2; the match to TRBD2 covers 7 bases. V lost 3 bases and J lost 8; bases outside the gene matches: 9. CDR1 is SGHAT, CDR2 FQNNGV, per germline. The CDR3 contains 14 residues. The CDR3 sequence is CASSFPPPGLTQYF. The CDR3, as DNA: TGTGCCAGCAGCTTCCCACCACCGGGACTAACCCAGTACTTC.

This sequence joins TRBV19 and TRBJ2-1; 7 bases are a match to TRBD1. Germline CDR1 is LNHDA and CDR2 is SQIVND (reference sequence). V shed 5 bases and J 5 bases; nucleotides not matched to a gene: 12. The CDR3 loop spans 16 amino acids. The DNA of the CDR3 is TGTGCCAGTAGTGCCGACAGGGCCCCCCAGGACAATGAGCAGTTCTTC. Protein product: CASSADRAPQDNEQFF.

The rearrangement uses TRBV5-1 and TRBJ2-4, with D maybe TRBD1 (7 bases). The CDR3 contains 14 residues. Trimming took off 7 bases at V and 5 bases at J, with 16 bases between the two ends. The germline CDR1 and CDR2 sequences are SGHRS and YFSETQ. Here the CDR3 reads CASYPPGGQNIQYF. CDR3 coding DNA: TGCGCCAGCTATCCCCCAGGGGGGCAAAACATTCAGTACTTC.